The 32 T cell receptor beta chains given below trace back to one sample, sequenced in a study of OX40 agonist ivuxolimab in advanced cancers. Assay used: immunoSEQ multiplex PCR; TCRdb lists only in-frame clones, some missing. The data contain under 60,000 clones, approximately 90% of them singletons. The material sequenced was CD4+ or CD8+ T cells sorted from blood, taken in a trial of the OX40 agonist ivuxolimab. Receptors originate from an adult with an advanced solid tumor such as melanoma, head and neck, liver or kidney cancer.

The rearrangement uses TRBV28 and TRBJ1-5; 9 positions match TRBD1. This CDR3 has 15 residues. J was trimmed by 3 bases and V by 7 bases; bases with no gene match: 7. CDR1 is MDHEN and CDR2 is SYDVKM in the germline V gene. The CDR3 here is CASKTDRGYNQPQHF. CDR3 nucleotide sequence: TGTGCCAGCAAGACGGACAGGGGATACAATCAGCCCCAGCATTTT.

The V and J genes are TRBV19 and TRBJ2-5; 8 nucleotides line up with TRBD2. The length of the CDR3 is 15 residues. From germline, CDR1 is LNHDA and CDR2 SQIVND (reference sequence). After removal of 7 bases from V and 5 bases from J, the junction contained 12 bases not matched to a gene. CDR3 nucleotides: TGTGCCAGTACCAAAGCGGGAGAACATTGGGAGACCCAGTACTTC. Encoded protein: CASTKAGEHWETQYF.

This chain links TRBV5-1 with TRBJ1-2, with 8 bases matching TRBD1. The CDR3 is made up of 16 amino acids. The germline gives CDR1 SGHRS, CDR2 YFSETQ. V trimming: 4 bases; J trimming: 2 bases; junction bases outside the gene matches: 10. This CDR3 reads CASSLGQGGSNYGYTF. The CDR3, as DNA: TGCGCCAGCAGCCTCGGACAGGGAGGTTCCAACTATGGCTACACCTTC.

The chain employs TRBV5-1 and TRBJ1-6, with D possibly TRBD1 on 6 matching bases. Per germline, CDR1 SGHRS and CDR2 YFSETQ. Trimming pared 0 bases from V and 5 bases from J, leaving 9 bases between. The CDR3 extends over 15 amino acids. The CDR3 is CASSLAGEDNSPLHF. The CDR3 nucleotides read TGCGCCAGCAGCTTGGCAGGGGAGGATAATTCACCCCTCCACTTT.

Written as DNA, the CDR3 is TGTGCCAGCAGTTTTAGCGGGACTAGCACAGATACGCAGTATTTT. Its translation: CASSFSGTSTDTQYF. This chain links TRBV28 with TRBJ2-3; 8 nucleotides agree with TRBD2. The CDR3 is made up of 15 amino acids. V shed 3 bases, J shed 0 bases, and the junction held 2 bases outside the gene matches. The germline V gene encodes CDR1 MDHEN and CDR2 SYDVKM.

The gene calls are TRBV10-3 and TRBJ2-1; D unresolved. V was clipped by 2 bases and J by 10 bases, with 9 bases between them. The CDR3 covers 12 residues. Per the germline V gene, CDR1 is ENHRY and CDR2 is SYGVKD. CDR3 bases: TGTGCCATCAGTGAGCCGGTGTTGGAGCAGTTCTTC. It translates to CAISEPVLEQFF.

Here the CDR3 reads CASSQERVYGYTF. CDR3 DNA sequence: TGCGCCAGCAGCCAAGAACGGGTCTATGGCTACACCTTC. The chain couples TRBV4-1 to TRBJ1-2; no definite D call. In germline, CDR1 is MGHRA, CDR2 YSYEKL. The CDR3 is made up of 13 amino acids. V was clipped by 0 bases and J by 4 bases, with 6 bases between them.

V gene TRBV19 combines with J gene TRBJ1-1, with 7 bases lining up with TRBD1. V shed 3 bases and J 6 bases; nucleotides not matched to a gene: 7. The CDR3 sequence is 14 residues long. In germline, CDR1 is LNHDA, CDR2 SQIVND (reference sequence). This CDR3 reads CASSILQGVAEAFF. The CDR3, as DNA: TGTGCCAGTAGTATTCTTCAGGGGGTAGCTGAAGCTTTCTTT.

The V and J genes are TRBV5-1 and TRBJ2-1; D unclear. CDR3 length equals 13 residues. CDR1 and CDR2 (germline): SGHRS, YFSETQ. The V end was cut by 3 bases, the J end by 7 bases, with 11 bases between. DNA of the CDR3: TGCGCCAGCAGCTCCCTGACCGGGAATGAGCAGTTCTTC. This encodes CASSSLTGNEQFF. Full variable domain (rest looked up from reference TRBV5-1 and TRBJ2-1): KAGVTQTPRYLIKTRGQQVTLSCSPISGHRSVSWYQQTPGQGLQFLFEYFSETQRNKGNFPGRFSGRQFSNSRSEMNVSTLELGDSALYLCASSSLTGNEQFFGPGTRLTVL.

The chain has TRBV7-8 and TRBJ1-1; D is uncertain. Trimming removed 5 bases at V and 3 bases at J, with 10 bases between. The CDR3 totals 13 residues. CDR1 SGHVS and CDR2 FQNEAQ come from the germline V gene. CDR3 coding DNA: TGTGCCAGCAGCAGACGGATAGACACTGAAGCTTTCTTT. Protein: CASSRRIDTEAFF. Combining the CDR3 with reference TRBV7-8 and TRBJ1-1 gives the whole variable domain GAGVSQSPRYKVAKRGQDVALRCDPISGHVSLFWYQQALGQGPEFLTYFQNEAQLDKSGLPSDRFFAERPEGSVSTLKIQRTQQEDSAVYLCASSRRIDTEAFFGQGTRLTVV.

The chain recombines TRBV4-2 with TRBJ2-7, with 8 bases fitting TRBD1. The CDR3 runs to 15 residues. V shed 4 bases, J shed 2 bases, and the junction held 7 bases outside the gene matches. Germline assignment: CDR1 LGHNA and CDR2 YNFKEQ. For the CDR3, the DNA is TGTGCCAGCAGCCTAAGACAGGGGTTCGCCTACGAGCAGTACTTC. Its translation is CASSLRQGFAYEQYF.

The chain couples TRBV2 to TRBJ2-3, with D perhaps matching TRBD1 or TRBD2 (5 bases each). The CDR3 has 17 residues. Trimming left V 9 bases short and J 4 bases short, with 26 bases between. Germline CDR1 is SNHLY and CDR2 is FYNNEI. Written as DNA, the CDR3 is TGTGCCAGTACCGAACCTTCGGGACCCGCGTCCGCAGATACGCAGTATTTT. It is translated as CASTEPSGPASADTQYF.

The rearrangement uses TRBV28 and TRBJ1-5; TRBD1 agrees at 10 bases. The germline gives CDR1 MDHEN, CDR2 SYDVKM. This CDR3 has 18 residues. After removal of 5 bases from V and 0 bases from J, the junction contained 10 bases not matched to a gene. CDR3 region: CASSPDRGLGGSNQPQHF. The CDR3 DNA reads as TGTGCCAGCAGTCCTGACAGGGGGCTGGGGGGTAGCAATCAGCCCCAGCATTTT.

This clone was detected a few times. DNA for the CDR3: TGCGCCAGCAGTCTACAGGGGATCGAGACCCAGTACTTC. Translating gives CASSLQGIETQYF. The chain is built from TRBV10-2 and TRBJ2-5; TRBD1 matches 7 bases. CDR3 length: 13 amino acids. The V gene's germline CDR1 is WSHSY and CDR2 SAAADI. V trimming: 5 bases; J trimming: 5 bases; junction bases outside the gene matches: 5.

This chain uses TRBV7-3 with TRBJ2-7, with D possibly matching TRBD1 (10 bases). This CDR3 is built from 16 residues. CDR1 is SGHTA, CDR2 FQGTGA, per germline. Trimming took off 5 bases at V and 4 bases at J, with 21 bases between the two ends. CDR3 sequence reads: CASSPAGGDRGYEQYF. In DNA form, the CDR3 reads TGTGCCAGCAGCCCCGCGGGGGGGGACAGGGGTTACGAGCAGTACTTC.

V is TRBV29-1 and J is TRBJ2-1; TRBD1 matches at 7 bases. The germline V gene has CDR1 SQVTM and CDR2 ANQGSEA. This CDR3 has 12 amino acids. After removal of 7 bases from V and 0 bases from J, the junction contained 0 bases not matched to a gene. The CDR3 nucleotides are TGCAGCGCAGGGGGCTCCTACAATGAGCAGTTCTTC. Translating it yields CSAGGSYNEQFF.

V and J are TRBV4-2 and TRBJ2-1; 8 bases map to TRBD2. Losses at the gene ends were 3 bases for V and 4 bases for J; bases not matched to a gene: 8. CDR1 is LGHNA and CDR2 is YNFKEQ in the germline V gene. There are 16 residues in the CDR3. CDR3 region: CASSQARAGGYNEQFF. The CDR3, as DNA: TGTGCCAGCAGCCAGGCTAGGGCGGGGGGTTACAATGAGCAGTTCTTC.

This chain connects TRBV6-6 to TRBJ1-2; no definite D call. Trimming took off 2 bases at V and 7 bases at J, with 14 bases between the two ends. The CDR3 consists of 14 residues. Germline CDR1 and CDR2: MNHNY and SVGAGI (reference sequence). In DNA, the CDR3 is TGTGCCAGCAGTTACATGAGTGGGGTCTCTGGCTACACCTTC. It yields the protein CASSYMSGVSGYTF.

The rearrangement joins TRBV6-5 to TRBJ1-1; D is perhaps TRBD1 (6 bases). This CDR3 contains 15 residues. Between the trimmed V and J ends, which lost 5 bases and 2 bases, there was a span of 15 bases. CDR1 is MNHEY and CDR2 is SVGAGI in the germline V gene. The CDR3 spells CASSPLGGANTEAFF. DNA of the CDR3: TGTGCCAGCAGTCCCCTAGGGGGGGCTAACACTGAAGCTTTCTTT.

CDR3 loop: CASSIGLAGGAWSTDTQYF. CDR3 sequence (DNA): TGTGCCAGTAGTATAGGGCTAGCGGGAGGAGCTTGGAGCACAGATACGCAGTATTTT. The rearrangement links TRBV19 to TRBJ2-3; TRBD2 agrees at 11 bases. This CDR3 is 19 amino acids long. Trimming at V came to 1 base and at J to 0 bases, leaving 9 bases not matched to a gene. Germline values: CDR1 LNHDA, CDR2 SQIVND (reference sequence). Supplemented by reference TRBV19 and TRBJ2-3, the full variable domain reads DGGITQSPKYLFRKEGQNVTLSCEQNLNHDAMYWYRQDPGQGLRLIYYSQIVNDFQKGDIAEGYSVSREKKESFPLTVTSAQKNPTAFYLCASSIGLAGGAWSTDTQYFGPGTRLTVL.

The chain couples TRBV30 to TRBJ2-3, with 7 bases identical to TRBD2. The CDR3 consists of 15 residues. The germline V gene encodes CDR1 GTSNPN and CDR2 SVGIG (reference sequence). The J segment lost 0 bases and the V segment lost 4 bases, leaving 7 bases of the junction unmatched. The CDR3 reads CAWTRDYRSTDTQYF. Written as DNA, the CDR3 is TGTGCCTGGACCAGGGACTACCGGAGCACAGATACGCAGTATTTT.

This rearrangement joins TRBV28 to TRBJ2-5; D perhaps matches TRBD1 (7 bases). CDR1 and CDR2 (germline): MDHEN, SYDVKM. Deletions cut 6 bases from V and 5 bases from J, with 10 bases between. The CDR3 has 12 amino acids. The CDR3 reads CASSRGRETQYF. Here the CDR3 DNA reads TGTGCCAGCAGCAGGGGGAGGGAGACCCAGTACTTC.

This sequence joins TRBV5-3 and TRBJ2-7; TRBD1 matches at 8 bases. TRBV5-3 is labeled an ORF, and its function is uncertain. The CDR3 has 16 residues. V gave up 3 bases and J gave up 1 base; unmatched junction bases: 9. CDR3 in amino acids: CARSSRGQAKSYEQYF. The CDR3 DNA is TGTGCCAGAAGCTCCCGGGGACAGGCGAAATCCTACGAGCAGTACTTC.

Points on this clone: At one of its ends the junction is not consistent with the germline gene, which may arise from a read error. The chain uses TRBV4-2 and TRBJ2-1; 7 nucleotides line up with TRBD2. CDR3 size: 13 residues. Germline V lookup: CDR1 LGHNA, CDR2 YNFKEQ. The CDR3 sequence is CASSEELANEQFF. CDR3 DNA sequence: TGTGCCAGCAGCGAAGAACTAGCGAATGAGCAGTTCTTC.

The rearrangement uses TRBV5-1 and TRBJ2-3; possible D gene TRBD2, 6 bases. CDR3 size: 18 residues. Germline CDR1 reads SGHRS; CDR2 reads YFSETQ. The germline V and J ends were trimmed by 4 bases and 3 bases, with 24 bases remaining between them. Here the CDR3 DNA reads TGCGCCAGCAGCCGGGCACCGGGACTCAACATCGGGACAGATACGCAGTATTTT. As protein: CASSRAPGLNIGTDTQYF. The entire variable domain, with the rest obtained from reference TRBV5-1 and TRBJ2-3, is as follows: KAGVTQTPRYLIKTRGQQVTLSCSPISGHRSVSWYQQTPGQGLQFLFEYFSETQRNKGNFPGRFSGRQFSNSRSEMNVSTLELGDSALYLCASSRAPGLNIGTDTQYFGPGTRLTVL.

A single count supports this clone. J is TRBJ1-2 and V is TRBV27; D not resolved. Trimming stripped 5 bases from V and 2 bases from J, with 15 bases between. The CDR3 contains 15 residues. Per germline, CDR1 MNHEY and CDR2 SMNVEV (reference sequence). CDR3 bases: TGTGCCAGCAGTCCCTCTTCCGGGAGAAACTATGGCTACACCTTC. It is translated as CASSPSSGRNYGYTF.

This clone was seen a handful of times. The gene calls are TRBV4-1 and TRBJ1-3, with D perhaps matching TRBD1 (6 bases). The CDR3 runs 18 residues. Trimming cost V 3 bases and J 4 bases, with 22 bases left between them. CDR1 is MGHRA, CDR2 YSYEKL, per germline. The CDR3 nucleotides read TGCGCCAGCAGCCAGGGGATACTCCGACAGGCCCTGGGAAACACCATATATTTT. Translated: CASSQGILRQALGNTIYF.

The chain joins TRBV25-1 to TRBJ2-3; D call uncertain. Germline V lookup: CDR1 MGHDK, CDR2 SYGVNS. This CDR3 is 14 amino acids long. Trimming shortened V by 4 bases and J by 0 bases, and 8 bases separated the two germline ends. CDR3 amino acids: CASSGEPSTDTQYF. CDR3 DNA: TGTGCCAGCAGTGGGGAACCAAGCACAGATACGCAGTATTTT.

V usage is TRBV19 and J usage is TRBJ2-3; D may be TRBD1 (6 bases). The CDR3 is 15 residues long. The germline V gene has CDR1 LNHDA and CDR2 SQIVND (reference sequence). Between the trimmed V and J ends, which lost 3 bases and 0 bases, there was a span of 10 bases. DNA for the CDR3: TGTGCCAGTAGTATTAGCAGGGGTAGCACAGATACGCAGTATTTT. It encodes CASSISRGSTDTQYF.

The CDR3 DNA follows: TGTGCCAGCAAGACTCAAGGGGCGAACACTGAAGCTTTCTTT. It yields the protein CASKTQGANTEAFF. The J gene is TRBJ1-1, the V gene TRBV6-5, with D maybe TRBD1 (5 bases). V was trimmed by 7 bases and J by 1 base, leaving 13 bases between them. CDR1 and CDR2 from the germline V gene are MNHEY and SVGAGI. This CDR3 spans 14 amino acids.

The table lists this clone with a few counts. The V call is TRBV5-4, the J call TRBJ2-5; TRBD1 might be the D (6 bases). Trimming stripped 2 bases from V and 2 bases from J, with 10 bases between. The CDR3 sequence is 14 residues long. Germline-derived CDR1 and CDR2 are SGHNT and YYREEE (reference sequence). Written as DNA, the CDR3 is TGTGCCAGCAGCTTCGTGGACAGACAAGAGACCCAGTACTTC. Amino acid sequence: CASSFVDRQETQYF.

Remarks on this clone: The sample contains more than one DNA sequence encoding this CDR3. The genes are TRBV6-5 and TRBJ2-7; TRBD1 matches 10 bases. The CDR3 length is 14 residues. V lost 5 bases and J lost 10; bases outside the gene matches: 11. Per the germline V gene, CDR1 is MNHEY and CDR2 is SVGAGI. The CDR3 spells CASSPATGGAGQYF. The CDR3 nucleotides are TGTGCCAGCAGTCCTGCGACAGGGGGCGCGGGCCAGTACTTC.